This entry features one T cell receptor (beta chain) sequence. The antigen is not known. Unmatched junction bases numbered 10, after V lost 6 bases and J lost 11 bases. The CDR3 sequence is 14 residues long. Germline V gene lookup returns CDR1 SNHLY and CDR2 FYNNEI. These data originate in a study of CD8 T cells in Susac syndrome. Looking at the study overall: Within the sequenced Susac syndrome patient group, six exhibited active disease and roughly 8 were in remission. The study's findings and limits: Where Susac syndrome CD4+ T cell repertoires were concerned, no clonal expansion was evident.

An amount of RNA that ranged from 0.5 to 1 ug was reverse transcribed with random hexamers. The amplification used immunoSEQ multiplex PCR on TCR beta CDR3; it spanned 54 Vbeta and 13 Jbeta. From the immunoSEQ multiplex PCR reads, TCRdb called clonotypes with MiXCR, one entry per CDR3 protein. This table holds about 210,000 distinct CDR3 sequences, approximately 94% found once. V usage is TRBV2 and J usage is TRBJ1-6; 7 bases are a match to TRBD1. This clonotype originated in a human donor with Susac syndrome. Sequenced input: CD4+ T cells from PBMCs. This chain's CDR3 is CASRPGGAGTPLHF. The CDR3 DNA follows: TGTGCCAGCAGGCCAGGGGGGGCCGGGACACCCCTCCACTTT.